These T cell receptor beta chains were read from a single sample in a study of radiotherapy plus CTLA-4 blockade in lung cancer. Libraries were prepared by immunoSEQ multiplex PCR; TCRdb keeps only in-frame clonotypes and omits some of them. The table includes 90,000 to 150,000 clones, 78% detected once. The sequences come from peripheral blood, collected from a patient treated with radiotherapy plus ipilimumab. These receptors came from a human donor with non-small cell lung cancer who had a partial response to radiotherapy plus ipilimumab. CDR3s include the opening cysteine and the closing phenylalanine or tryptophan. The order of the fields is V gene, clone size, D gene, J gene, CDR3 DNA, CDR3 protein. A D gene is named only where the DNA matches it firmly. For some rows the clone size is stated as once, few or many, or as a class when expanded; others skip it.

V gene: TRBV19; clone size: .; D gene: TRBD1; J gene: TRBJ2-1; CDR3 DNA: TGTGCCAGTAGTATGGGACAGGAATACAATGAGCAGTTCTTC; CDR3 protein: CASSMGQEYNEQFF
V gene: TRBV30; clone size: .; D gene: .; J gene: TRBJ1-3; CDR3 DNA: TGTGCCTGGACGGGGGGCATCACTGGAAACACCATATATTTT; CDR3 protein: CAWTGGITGNTIYF
V gene: TRBV14; clone size: .; D gene: .; J gene: TRBJ2-1; CDR3 DNA: TGTGCCAGCAGCCAAGGCTCGCGGGGACGTCTGTTCTTC; CDR3 protein: CASSQGSRGRLFF
V gene: TRBV4-2; clone size: .; D gene: .; J gene: TRBJ2-5; CDR3 DNA: TGTGCCAGCAGCCGCAACTACCTGGAAGATAGCCCCGTGGAGACCCAGTACTTC; CDR3 protein: CASSRNYLEDSPVETQYF
V gene: TRBV20-1; clone size: .; D gene: .; J gene: TRBJ2-3; CDR3 DNA: TGCAGTGCCCTGGGCCCAGATACGCAGTATTTT; CDR3 protein: CSALGPDTQYF
V gene: TRBV11-2; clone size: .; D gene: TRBD2; J gene: TRBJ2-1; CDR3 DNA: TGTGCCAGCAGCACCCCGCCACTAGCGGGAGGGAAGTTCTTC; CDR3 protein: CASSTPPLAGGKFF
V gene: TRBV5-1; clone size: .; D gene: TRBD1; J gene: TRBJ1-1; CDR3 DNA: TGCGCCAGCACCCCACAGGGGGCTTACACTGAAGCTTTCTTT; CDR3 protein: CASTPQGAYTEAFF
V gene: TRBV27; clone size: .; D gene: TRBD1; J gene: TRBJ1-2; CDR3 DNA: TGTGCCAGCAGGACAGGGGGAGCCAACTATGGCTACACCTTC; CDR3 protein: CASRTGGANYGYTF
V gene: TRBV7-9; clone size: .; D gene: .; J gene: TRBJ2-1; CDR3 DNA: TGTGCCAGCAGCTCTAGGGGGGGAGAGGACCACAGGCTCAATGAGCAGTTCTTC; CDR3 protein: CASSSRGGEDHRLNEQFF
V gene: TRBV6-5; clone size: .; D gene: .; J gene: TRBJ2-7; CDR3 DNA: TGTGCCAGCACCCGGGACTTGAACTACGAGCAGTACTTC; CDR3 protein: CASTRDLNYEQYF
V gene: TRBV6-1; clone size: .; D gene: TRBD1; J gene: TRBJ1-1; CDR3 DNA: TGTGCCAGCAGGACGGGACAGACACTGAGGGCTGAAGCTTTCTTT; CDR3 protein: CASRTGQTLRAEAFF
V gene: TRBV11-3; clone size: .; D gene: TRBD2; J gene: TRBJ2-3; CDR3 DNA: TGTGCCAGCAGCTTAGGGGCGACTAGCGCAGATACGCAGTATTTT; CDR3 protein: CASSLGATSADTQYF
V gene: TRBV19; clone size: .; D gene: .; J gene: TRBJ1-2; CDR3 DNA: TGTGCCAGTAGTTCCCATACAGGGAACTATGGCTACACCTTC; CDR3 protein: CASSSHTGNYGYTF
V gene: TRBV5-1; clone size: .; D gene: TRBD1; J gene: TRBJ2-5; CDR3 DNA: TGCGCCAGCAGCTTGGCGGACAGGGTCGGAGAGACCCAGTACTTC; CDR3 protein: CASSLADRVGETQYF
V gene: TRBV11-2; clone size: once; D gene: TRBD1; J gene: TRBJ1-3; CDR3 DNA: TGTGCCAGCAGCTTAGATTCGGTTCTACGGACAGGGCGGAACACCATATATTTT; CDR3 protein: CASSLDSVLRTGRNTIYF
V gene: TRBV28; clone size: .; D gene: .; J gene: TRBJ2-1; CDR3 DNA: TGTGCCAGCAGCCCCCGCGGGGCGGAGTTGTTCTTC; CDR3 protein: CASSPRGAELFF
V gene: TRBV19; clone size: .; D gene: .; J gene: TRBJ1-5; CDR3 DNA: TGTGCCAGTACCCACGAGGGTCTTGGCAATCAGCCCCAGCATTTT; CDR3 protein: CASTHEGLGNQPQHF
V gene: TRBV27; clone size: .; D gene: .; J gene: TRBJ2-7; CDR3 DNA: TGTGCCAGCAGCCCCACGACAGCCTACGAGCAGTACTTC; CDR3 protein: CASSPTTAYEQYF
V gene: TRBV7-9; clone size: .; D gene: .; J gene: TRBJ1-5; CDR3 DNA: TGTGCCAGTCAACAGGGATGGGGCCAGCCCCAGCATTTT; CDR3 protein: CASQQGWGQPQHF
V gene: TRBV19; clone size: few; D gene: TRBD1; J gene: TRBJ1-1; CDR3 DNA: TGTGCCAGTGCCCCGGGACAGACCACTGAAGCTTTCTTT; CDR3 protein: CASAPGQTTEAFF
V gene: TRBV7-2; clone size: .; D gene: .; J gene: TRBJ2-1; CDR3 DNA: TGTGCCAGCAGCCGTGAGTATGACAGCTCCTACAATGAGCAGTTCTTC; CDR3 protein: CASSREYDSSYNEQFF
V gene: TRBV28; clone size: .; D gene: .; J gene: TRBJ2-5; CDR3 DNA: TGTGCCAGCACGAATTTACCGGGATCAGGGGAAGGGACCCAGTACTTC; CDR3 protein: CASTNLPGSGEGTQYF
V gene: TRBV19; clone size: .; D gene: TRBD1; J gene: TRBJ1-2; CDR3 DNA: TGTGCCAGTAATTGGCCGGGACAGGGATCATATGGCTACACCTTC; CDR3 protein: CASNWPGQGSYGYTF
V gene: TRBV28; clone size: few; D gene: .; J gene: TRBJ2-7; CDR3 DNA: TGTGCCAGCAGTTTTTATGGAGCTCGCGACGAGCAGTACTTC; CDR3 protein: CASSFYGARDEQYF
V gene: TRBV5-1; clone size: .; D gene: .; J gene: TRBJ1-1; CDR3 DNA: TGCGCCAGCAGCTTGCTGCAGATGAACACTGAAGCTTTCTTT; CDR3 protein: CASSLLQMNTEAFF
V gene: TRBV18; clone size: .; D gene: TRBD1; J gene: TRBJ2-4; CDR3 DNA: TGTGCCAGCTCACCGAGGGACAGATTAGCCAAAAACATTCAGTACTTC; CDR3 protein: CASSPRDRLAKNIQYF
V gene: TRBV6-1; clone size: .; D gene: .; J gene: TRBJ1-2; CDR3 DNA: TGTGCCAGCAGTCTGGGGCACGCCGACTATGGCTACACCTTC; CDR3 protein: CASSLGHADYGYTF
V gene: TRBV2; clone size: .; D gene: TRBD1; J gene: TRBJ1-1; CDR3 DNA: TGTGCCAGCAGTGAAATGGCAGGGGGTGAAGCTTTCTTT; CDR3 protein: CASSEMAGGEAFF
V gene: TRBV6-5; clone size: .; D gene: .; J gene: TRBJ1-5; CDR3 DNA: TGTGCCAGCAGTGCTAATAGCAATCAGCCCCAGCATTTT; CDR3 protein: CASSANSNQPQHF
V gene: TRBV7-2; clone size: .; D gene: .; J gene: TRBJ1-2; CDR3 DNA: TGTGCCAGCACCGCCGGGTCGTATGGCTACACCTTC; CDR3 protein: CASTAGSYGYTF
V gene: TRBV7-2; clone size: once; D gene: TRBD2; J gene: TRBJ2-7; CDR3 DNA: TGTGCCAGCAGCTTAGTGGTGAGTCAGCGGGAGAGCGAGCAGTACTTC; CDR3 protein: CASSLVVSQRESEQYF
V gene: TRBV7-9; clone size: .; D gene: .; J gene: TRBJ1-5; CDR3 DNA: TGTGCCAGCAGCTTAGGAGCAGGGCGTCAGCCCCAGCATTTT; CDR3 protein: CASSLGAGRQPQHF
V gene: TRBV5-1; clone size: .; D gene: .; J gene: TRBJ1-2; CDR3 DNA: TGCGCCAGCAGCTTGGACCAGGGGAACTATGGCTACACCTTC; CDR3 protein: CASSLDQGNYGYTF
V gene: TRBV5-1; clone size: .; D gene: TRBD1; J gene: TRBJ1-1; CDR3 DNA: TGCGCCAGCAGCCGGGACAGTTCGAACACTGAAGCTTTCTTT; CDR3 protein: CASSRDSSNTEAFF
V gene: TRBV28; clone size: .; D gene: .; J gene: TRBJ1-5; CDR3 DNA: TGTGCCAGCACCCTGACAGTTAATCAGCCCCAGCATTTT; CDR3 protein: CASTLTVNQPQHF
V gene: TRBV29-1; clone size: .; D gene: .; J gene: TRBJ1-4; CDR3 DNA: TGCAGCGTTGGGGACACTTGGGCATCTAATGAAAAACTGTTTTTT; CDR3 protein: CSVGDTWASNEKLFF
V gene: TRBV15; clone size: .; D gene: TRBD2; J gene: TRBJ2-1; CDR3 DNA: TGTGCCACCCAACCGAGGACTAGCGGGACTTACAATGAGCAGTTCTTC; CDR3 protein: CATQPRTSGTYNEQFF
V gene: TRBV28; clone size: .; D gene: TRBD1; J gene: TRBJ1-1; CDR3 DNA: TGTGCCAGCAGAACGACAGGGGGCGCCTGGAACACTGAAGCTTTCTTT; CDR3 protein: CASRTTGGAWNTEAFF
V gene: TRBV5-5; clone size: .; D gene: TRBD1; J gene: TRBJ1-1; CDR3 DNA: TGTGCCAGCAGCGTAAGACAGGGGGCATCCGAAGCTTTCTTT; CDR3 protein: CASSVRQGASEAFF
V gene: TRBV29-1; clone size: .; D gene: .; J gene: TRBJ1-4; CDR3 DNA: TGCAGCGTTGGGCTCACGGGGGTGGCGGGTGAAAAACTGTTTTTT; CDR3 protein: CSVGLTGVAGEKLFF
V gene: TRBV2; clone size: few; D gene: .; J gene: TRBJ1-1; CDR3 DNA: TGTGCCACTTTCCGGGGGGCCATCACTGAAGCTTTCTTT; CDR3 protein: CATFRGAITEAFF
V gene: TRBV28; clone size: once; D gene: .; J gene: TRBJ2-4; CDR3 DNA: TGTGCCAGCAGTTTAGCCCAGTTAGCCAAAAACATTCAGTACTTC; CDR3 protein: CASSLAQLAKNIQYF
V gene: TRBV5-1; clone size: .; D gene: .; J gene: TRBJ1-1; CDR3 DNA: TGCGCCAGCAGCCCAACTAGGACGGGGAACACTGAAGCTTTCTTT; CDR3 protein: CASSPTRTGNTEAFF
V gene: TRBV6-1; clone size: once; D gene: TRBD2; J gene: TRBJ2-2; CDR3 DNA: TGTGCCAGCAGTGACGGACTAGCGGGGACGTGGGAGCTGTTTTTT; CDR3 protein: CASSDGLAGTWELFF
V gene: TRBV4-1; clone size: .; D gene: TRBD2; J gene: TRBJ2-1; CDR3 DNA: TGCGCCAGCAGCCCCTCGGGGGGTTCCCACAATGAGCAGTTCTTC; CDR3 protein: CASSPSGGSHNEQFF
V gene: TRBV7-9; clone size: .; D gene: TRBD1; J gene: TRBJ1-4; CDR3 DNA: TGTGCCAGCAGCTTAGGGACAGGGACTGAAAAACTGTTTTTT; CDR3 protein: CASSLGTGTEKLFF
V gene: TRBV7-2; clone size: .; D gene: TRBD2; J gene: TRBJ2-1; CDR3 DNA: TGTGCCAGCAGCTTAGAACTAGCGGGAGCTTTCCGGTTCTTC; CDR3 protein: CASSLELAGAFRFF
V gene: TRBV27; clone size: .; D gene: .; J gene: TRBJ1-2; CDR3 DNA: TGTGCCAGCAGTTTATACCAGGCAGGGTGGGGCTACACCTTC; CDR3 protein: CASSLYQAGWGYTF
V gene: TRBV5-6; clone size: .; D gene: .; J gene: TRBJ1-1; CDR3 DNA: TGTGCCAGCAGTAGCCAGGGCCCGAACACTGAAGCTTTCTTT; CDR3 protein: CASSSQGPNTEAFF